This T cell receptor (beta chain) derives from a study of cytomegalovirus exposure and HLA in healthy donors. The CDR3 has 13 residues. Germline-derived CDR1 and CDR2 are MNHEY and SMNVEV (reference sequence). V lost 7 bases, J lost 2 bases, and 9 bases lay in between. The PCR contained 60 Vbeta and 13 Jbeta primers. Libraries were prepared by immunoSEQ multiplex PCR; TCRdb keeps only in-frame clonotypes and omits some of them. The sample has some 120,000 clones, 75% seen once; the top ten hold roughly 3.1%. The receptor comes from a man aged 25-45 years in good health and CMV-seronegative. The sample comprised PBMCs. The chain has TRBV27 and TRBJ1-3, with D perhaps TRBD1 (5 bases). The CDR3 loop reads CASMSGPGNTIYF. The DNA for the CDR3 is TGTGCCAGCATGTCAGGGCCTGGAAACACCATATATTTT.